Described below is a single TCR beta chain sequence and its context. Its antigen is as yet unknown. This specimen comes from a study of cytomegalovirus exposure and HLA in healthy donors. Study conclusions and caveats: Researchers left out some V segments, among them TRBV6-2 and TRBV6-3, as indistinguishable.

13 Jbeta primers and 60 Vbeta primers were used for the PCR. Assay: immunoSEQ multiplex PCR; the TCRdb copy retains only in-frame clones and omits some. Among nearly 65,000 clones listed, about 76% were seen once. Unmatched junction bases numbered 12, after V lost 4 bases and J lost 6 bases. The CDR3 runs to 16 residues. Germline values: CDR1 SGDLS, CDR2 YYNGEE. V and J are TRBV9 and TRBJ1-2; 10 nucleotides align to TRBD1. Sequencing was performed on PBMCs. This TCR was recovered from a middle-aged man in good health and CMV-seronegative. CDR3 sequence (DNA): TGTGCCAGCAGCACCCGGGACAGGGGAAGGAGGGATGGCTACACCTTC. Protein: CASSTRDRGRRDGYTF. Full variable domain (remainder filled in from reference TRBV9 and TRBJ1-2): DSGVTQTPKHLITATGQRVTLRCSPRSGDLSVYWYQQSLDQGLQFLIQYYNGEERAKGNILERFSAQQFPDLHSELNLSSLELGDSALYFCASSTRDRGRRDGYTFGSGTRLTVV.